This T cell receptor (beta chain) is drawn from a study of regulatory T cells in long-lasting Graves disease. This clonotype showed up just a few times. V lost 4 bases to trimming and J lost 2 bases, with 5 bases between them. Germline lookup yields CDR1 DFQATT and CDR2 SNEGSKA (reference sequence). The CDR3 has 11 amino acids. Indicated time point: persistent/refractory GD, antithyroid drugs over 5 years with positive TRAb. PBMC RNA served as the TCR library source. For TCR beta, libraries came from iRepertoire HTBI primers and Arm-PCR of CDR3 regions. TCRdb called the multiplex PCR reads again in MiXCR, with one record for every CDR3 protein. This table has roughly 400,000 distinct CDR3 sequences, about 20% appearing once.

Sequenced here: peripheral blood mononuclear cells (PBMCs), sampled when the disease was refractory, from a patient treated with antithyroid drugs. The TCR originated in a female donor with Graves disease. This chain joins TRBV20-1 and TRBJ2-5; unclear D gene. The CDR3 region is CSATAQETQYF. The CDR3 DNA reads as TGCAGTGCTACAGCACAAGAGACCCAGTACTTC.